This T cell receptor (beta chain) comes out of a study of blood T cell repertoires in COVID-19. For the study at large: Samples representing acute and convalescent COVID-19 were sourced from the United States, Italy and Spain.

This clone was picked up a small number of times. Participants' own reports of clinical history determined their cohort assignment. Either two negative PCRs, clearance, or symptom resolution qualified Cohort 3 donors as recovered. The authors' processing: Quantification of nucleated cells was approximated via reference gene primer amplification. Libraries were prepared by immunoSEQ multiplex PCR; TCRdb keeps only in-frame clonotypes and omits some of them. V and J calls and clone size are those listed in that table; D and trimming were worked out from the DNA. Among about 220,000 clones listed, approximately 83% were seen once. The CDR3 consists of 13 residues. Germline loops: CDR1 SGHKS, CDR2 YYEKEE (reference sequence). Deletions cut 1 base from V and 10 bases from J, with 12 bases between.

The source is a woman aged 55 to 70 who had recovered from COVID-19. Sequencing was done on a sample of PBMCs or T cells enriched from blood (not recorded which). The gene calls are TRBV5-5 and TRBJ2-1; tentative D call: TRBD2 (5 bases). The CDR3 DNA is TGTGCCAGCAGCTTGATGCTCGGGGTCGAGCAGTTCTTC. This codes for CASSLMLGVEQFF.